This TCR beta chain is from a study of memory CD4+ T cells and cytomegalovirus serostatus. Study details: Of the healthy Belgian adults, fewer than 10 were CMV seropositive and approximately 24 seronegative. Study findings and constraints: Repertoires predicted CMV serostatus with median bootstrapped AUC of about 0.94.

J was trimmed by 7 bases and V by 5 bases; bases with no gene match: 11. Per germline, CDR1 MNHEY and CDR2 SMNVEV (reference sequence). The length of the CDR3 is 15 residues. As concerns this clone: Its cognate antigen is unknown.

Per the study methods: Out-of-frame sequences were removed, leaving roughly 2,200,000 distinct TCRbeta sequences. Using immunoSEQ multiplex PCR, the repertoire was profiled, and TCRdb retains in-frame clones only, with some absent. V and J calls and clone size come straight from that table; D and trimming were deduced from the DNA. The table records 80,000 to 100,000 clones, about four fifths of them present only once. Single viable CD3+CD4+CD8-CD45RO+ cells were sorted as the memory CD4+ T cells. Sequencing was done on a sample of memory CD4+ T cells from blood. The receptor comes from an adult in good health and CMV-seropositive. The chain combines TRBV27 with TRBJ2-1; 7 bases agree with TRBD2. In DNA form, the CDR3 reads TGTGCCAGCAGTCAACTAGCGCGAAGAAATAATGAGCAGTTCTTC. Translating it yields CASSQLARRNNEQFF.